This is a list of T cell receptor beta chains from one sample in a study of radiation and T cells in renal cell carcinoma. Generated by immunoSEQ multiplex PCR, the TCRdb table keeps only in-frame clones and is missing some. The sample lists about 130,000 clones; approximately 85% were seen once. The source material was blood, sampled from a patient whose treatment included radiotherapy and nephrectomy. Receptors were obtained from a man in his fifties or sixties with renal cell carcinoma. Each CDR3 is given with its conserved first and last residue. Fields, in order: D gene, J gene, clone size, V gene, CDR3 protein, CDR3 DNA. D genes are given only for firm matches. Where a row states a size, it is once, few, many or the class of an expanded clone; other rows omit it.

.	TRBJ1-1	.	TRBV2	CASSVGGSGSGTEAFF	TGTGCCAGCAGTGTGGGGGGATCAGGGAGTGGCACTGAAGCTTTCTTT
.	TRBJ2-7	.	TRBV6-5	CASSYSGPPSYEQYF	TGTGCCAGCAGTTACTCGGGACCGCCATCCTACGAGCAGTACTTC
.	TRBJ2-7	.	TRBV6-5	CASSDSGISSYEQYF	TGTGCCAGCAGCGACTCAGGGATATCCTCCTACGAGCAGTACTTC
TRBD1	TRBJ2-1	.	TRBV6-6	CASSNGQGWNEQFF	TGTGCCAGCAGTAACGGACAGGGGTGGAATGAGCAGTTCTTC
TRBD2	TRBJ2-2	.	TRBV7-2	CASSPRGPIAGGSTGELFF	TGTGCCAGCAGCCCCAGAGGGCCGATAGCGGGGGGTTCCACCGGGGAGCTGTTTTTT
TRBD1	TRBJ1-5	.	TRBV2	CASSEAGQGSQPQHF	TGTGCCAGCAGTGAAGCGGGACAGGGGAGTCAGCCCCAGCATTTT
.	TRBJ1-1	.	TRBV11-2	CASSLDPIGRAFF	TGTGCCAGCAGCTTAGACCCAATTGGGAGAGCTTTCTTT
.	TRBJ1-2	.	TRBV7-2	CASSSDYGANYGYTF	TGTGCCAGCAGCTCCGATTACGGAGCTAACTATGGCTACACCTTC
.	TRBJ2-2	.	TRBV7-9	CASSFDAFAGELFF	TGTGCCAGCAGCTTCGACGCGTTCGCCGGGGAGCTGTTTTTT
.	TRBJ1-1	.	TRBV29-1	CSVGTGRNTEAFF	TGCAGCGTTGGTACTGGACGGAACACTGAAGCTTTCTTT
.	TRBJ1-1	.	TRBV2	CASSARDARETEAFF	TGTGCCAGCAGCGCCCGGGACGCCAGGGAGACTGAAGCTTTCTTT
.	TRBJ2-1	.	TRBV9	CASSVWAEGSYVHNEQFF	TGTGCCAGCAGCGTCTGGGCCGAGGGGTCCTACGTACACAATGAGCAGTTCTTC
TRBD2	TRBJ2-5	.	TRBV5-1	CASSPPSGVGTQYF	TGCGCCAGCAGCCCCCCCAGCGGGGTGGGGACCCAGTACTTC
TRBD2	TRBJ2-3	.	TRBV5-1	CASSLTGTRRSDTQYF	TGCGCCAGCAGCTTGACAGGGACTAGACGTTCAGATACGCAGTATTTT
TRBD2	TRBJ2-1	.	TRBV19	CASSIRRTSGTDEQFF	TGTGCCAGTAGTATACGGCGGACTAGCGGGACAGATGAGCAGTTCTTC
TRBD1	TRBJ1-1	.	TRBV27	CASSLIQGAFGTEAFF	TGTGCCAGCAGTCTGATACAGGGGGCCTTCGGCACTGAAGCTTTCTTT
TRBD1	TRBJ1-5	few	TRBV27	CASSLSGQGSQPQHF	TGTGCCAGCAGTTTATCCGGACAGGGGAGCCAGCCCCAGCATTTT
TRBD1	TRBJ1-1	.	TRBV27	CASSRQGRYTEAFF	TGTGCCAGCAGCCGACAGGGGCGCTACACTGAAGCTTTCTTT
TRBD2	TRBJ2-1	many	TRBV6-1	CASRPGLAGYNEQFF	TGTGCCAGCAGACCGGGACTAGCGGGGTACAATGAGCAGTTCTTC
TRBD2	TRBJ2-5	many	TRBV5-1	CASSLGGNQETQYF	TGCGCCAGCAGTTTGGGGGGGAACCAAGAGACCCAGTACTTC
.	TRBJ1-2	.	TRBV12-5	CASGANYGYTF	TGTGCTAGTGGAGCTAACTATGGCTACACCTTC
.	TRBJ1-2	.	TRBV6-5	CASSYGGPGYGYTF	TGTGCCAGCAGTTACGGGGGCCCTGGGTATGGCTACACCTTC